Listed below are T cell receptor beta chains from one sample, sequenced in a study of a mutant IDH1 vaccine in newly diagnosed glioma. Generated by immunoSEQ multiplex PCR, the TCRdb table keeps only in-frame clones and is missing some. The data hold tens of thousands of clones, with 82% observed a single time. The antigens for these receptors are not known. The sequencing used PBMCs, collected from a glioma patient whose treatment included an IDH1 peptide vaccine. These receptor sequences come from a man in his forties with glioma. Some clones in this sample may be carry-over from other donors' samples. Both conserved end residues are trimmed from each CDR3. The D gene is left open where the match is weak.

TRBV15	NA	ATSTRGDDTDTQY
TRBV5-5	TRBD1	ASARQGQGEQF
TRBV9	NA	ASSAPWWPRRARNTIY
TRBV10-3	NA	AISEKGGNTEAF
TRBV5-4	NA	ASSLDVGLSYEQY
TRBV18	NA	ASSSSRGDEQY
TRBV7-2	NA	ASSLAGGPPTDTQY
TRBV30	NA	ASKGTTNEKLF
TRBV9	NA	ASSVGSNQPQH
TRBV5-8	NA	ASSPLQVPLYGYT
TRBV5-1	TRBD1	ASSLDRGNTEAF
TRBV7-2	NA	ASSQRTDYWKLF
TRBV19	NA	ASSIQNTEAF
TRBV11-1	TRBD1	ASSLGQENSPLH
TRBV5-1	NA	ASSWDAGAGKLF
TRBV28	NA	ASTRRNGDEQY
TRBV19	NA	ASSIGTGDWSEKLF
TRBV5-6	NA	ASSLDPFTTDTQY
TRBV30	TRBD1	ALGTGSQETQY
TRBV15	NA	ATSRDGSGANVLT
TRBV5-4	TRBD1	ASSFDRGRELF
TRBV7-9	NA	ASSNRDSTEAF
TRBV6-5	NA	ASSYGATPSSPLH
TRBV7-8	TRBD2	ASSSGGPYEQY
TRBV10-2	TRBD2	ASSEVAGGPYEQY
TRBV2	NA	ASNPGRATNEKLF
TRBV2	TRBD1	ASGRGRETQY
TRBV2	NA	ASSERTPNQETQY
TRBV7-2	TRBD2	ASSSSGGPYYEQY
TRBV7-6	NA	ASSPSRSYEQY
TRBV2	TRBD1	ASSGQGAGYT
TRBV5-1	NA	ASSLRGGYEQY
TRBV5-1	TRBD1	ASSVGQGAGANVLT
TRBV5-1	NA	ASSSERALHNEQF
TRBV7-6	NA	ASSNREEKLF
TRBV6-5	NA	ASSYLGAEAF
TRBV30	TRBD1	AWSHMRQGARFGYT
TRBV5-1	NA	ASSLLDPAETQY
TRBV15	NA	ATSRGTGTYNEQF
TRBV6-6	TRBD1	ASSPDRGSTDTQY
TRBV7-8	NA	ASSLAYGATYNEQF
TRBV7-9	NA	ATTRAGVNTEAF
TRBV7-6	TRBD1	ASSLAGQGNEKLF
TRBV10-3	NA	AIGKGESEKLF
TRBV7-9	NA	ASSRTGGTEAF
TRBV6-5	NA	ASSYAYPETQY
TRBV7-9	NA	ASSLGGSYGYT
TRBV30	NA	AWSGGVATEAF
TRBV2	TRBD2	ASSESESRGRSGELF
TRBV29-1	TRBD1	SVLLFGTEFRNYGYT
TRBV6-6	NA	ASSGGRSFCSLH
TRBV19	TRBD1	ASSTPGQGSYEQY